This T cell receptor (beta chain) derives from a study of blood T cell repertoires in COVID-19 (dated by TCRdb to about 2020). About the full investigation: Samples from collaborators originated in the United States, Italy and Spain and spanned both the acute and convalescent phases of COVID-19. The prospective study material was composed of cDNA or gDNA derived from T cells, B-cell-depleted T cells, or PBMCs. The dataset comprised deeply sampled blood TCRbeta repertoires from subjects exposed to, actively infected with, or recovered from COVID-19. A freely available public database, intended as a resource for researchers studying the immune response to SARS-CoV-2, is where the repertoires were released. The samples were drawn from two sources: the first 160 participants of the ongoing ImmuneRACE study, and over 950 subjects contributed by 6 global collaborators. The sample metadata nearly always contained a de-identified subject ID, COVID-19 status, age in years and sex. Where available, HLA class I and class II types were taken from metadata supplied by the sample provider and were not determined by assay-based typing. The paper as a whole reports these results and caveats: The amount of clinical and demographic metadata varied by source and participant and was provided uncurated.

TCRbeta CDR3 regions were amplified from genomic DNA by means of the immunoSEQ Assay, a bias-controlled multiplex PCR. The original pipeline was this. The number of nucleated cells in each sample was estimated from the amplification of reference gene primers within the assay. To quantify the absolute abundance of each unique TCRbeta CDR3 rearrangement, sequence reads were collapsed and filtered. For each sample, productive Simpson clonality was calculated by taking the square root of Simpson's diversity index across productive rearrangements. The clones in this table, taken by TCRdb from immuneACCESS, are in-frame only. Not every clone is retained; where verified, under half of the shortfall comes from an unresolved V gene, and the cause of the rest is unknown. The V and J calls and clone size were taken over from that table, and D and trimming were inferred from the DNA. A total of about 190,000 clones appear in this sample, roughly 89% of them only once. The ten largest clones add up to approximately 13% of the sample.

One collaborating source in Seattle enrolled patients during active infection and followed them longitudinally through the course of disease. Whole blood was collected in K2EDTA tubes by collaborating institutions according to the institutions' own protocols. For TCRbeta analysis, collaborators shipped samples in one of three forms: frozen whole blood, isolated PBMCs, or DNA extracted from either of those sample types. The CDR3 runs 16 amino acids, cysteine and phenylalanine included. Only the CDR3 DNA stays, 48 bases, in frame from base 1. Taken from the germline V gene (reference sequence), the CDR1 and CDR2 loops are PRHDT and FYEKMQ. Unmatched junction bases come to 5, with V trimmed by 4 bases and J by 4 bases. Details on this clone: Its antigen specificity is not known. Within one base of it there is no much larger clone, and no base qualities were kept.

The rearrangement combines TRBV13 with TRBJ2-1, and TRBD2 aligns with 12 junction nucleotides. This clonotype was sampled from a woman between 70 and 85 years old with COVID-19, enrolled during active disease. The specimen was peripheral blood. This receptor carries the CDR3 CASSSRLAGVYNEQFF. The base sequence is TGTGCCAGCAGCTCCCGACTAGCGGGAGTTTACAATGAGCAGTTCTTC. The variable domain in full, with residues beyond the CDR3 obtained from the reference TRBV13 and TRBJ2-1 genes, is AAGVIQSPRHLIKEKRETATLKCYPIPRHDTVYWYQQGPGQDPQFLISFYEKMQSDKGSIPDRFSAQQFSDYHSELNMSSLELGDSALYFCASSSRLAGVYNEQFFGPGTRLTVL.